This TCR beta chain was obtained from a study of blood T cell repertoires in COVID-19. The wider study: The United States, Italy and Spain supplied acute and convalescent COVID-19 samples.

Germline assignment: CDR1 MNHEY and CDR2 SMNVEV (reference sequence). CDR3 length: 14 residues. The trim removed 0 bases at V and 3 bases at J, leaving 2 bases unmatched. Using immunoSEQ multiplex PCR, the repertoire was profiled, and TCRdb retains in-frame clones only, with some absent. In the table there are 190,000 or so clones, approximately 75% of which are singletons. The specimen was PBMCs or T cells enriched from blood (not recorded which). This chain uses TRBV27 with TRBJ2-7; TRBD1 matches at 7 bases. This sequence was found in a man between 40 and 49 years old who had recovered from COVID-19. This CDR3 reads CASSLSWTGYEQYF. The CDR3 bases are TGTGCCAGCAGTTTATCATGGACAGGCTACGAGCAGTACTTC.